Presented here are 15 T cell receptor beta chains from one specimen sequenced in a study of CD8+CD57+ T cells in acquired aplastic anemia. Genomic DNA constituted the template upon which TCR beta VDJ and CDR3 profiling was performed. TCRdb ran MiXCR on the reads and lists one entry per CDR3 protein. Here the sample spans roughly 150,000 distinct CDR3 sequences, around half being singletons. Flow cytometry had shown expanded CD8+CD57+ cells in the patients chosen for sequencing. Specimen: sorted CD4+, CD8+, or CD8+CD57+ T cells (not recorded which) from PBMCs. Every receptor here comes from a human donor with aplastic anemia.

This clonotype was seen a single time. CDR3 DNA sequence: TGCAGCGTTCGTAGCGGGGAATACTCTGGAAACACCATATATTTT. Its translation is CSVRSGEYSGNTIYF. The chain employs TRBV29-1 and TRBJ1-3; D gene unclear. Germline V gene data show CDR1 as SQVTM and CDR2 as ANQGSEA. This CDR3 has 15 residues. V gave up 5 bases and J gave up 0 bases, with 14 bases separating them.

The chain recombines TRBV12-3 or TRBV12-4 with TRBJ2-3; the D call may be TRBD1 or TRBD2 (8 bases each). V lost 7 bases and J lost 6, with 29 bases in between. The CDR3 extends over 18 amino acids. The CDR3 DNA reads TGTGCCAGCACGCAGGGGGCCCCTCGGACTAGCAGTCGGGATACGCAGTATTTT. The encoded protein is CASTQGAPRTSSRDTQYF.

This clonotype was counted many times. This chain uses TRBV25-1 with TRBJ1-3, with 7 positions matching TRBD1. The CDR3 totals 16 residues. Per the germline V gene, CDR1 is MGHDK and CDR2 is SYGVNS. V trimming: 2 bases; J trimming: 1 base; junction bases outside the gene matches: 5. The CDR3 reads CASSELGGNSGNTIYF. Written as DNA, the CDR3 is TGTGCCAGCAGTGAACTAGGGGGCAATTCTGGAAACACCATATATTTT.

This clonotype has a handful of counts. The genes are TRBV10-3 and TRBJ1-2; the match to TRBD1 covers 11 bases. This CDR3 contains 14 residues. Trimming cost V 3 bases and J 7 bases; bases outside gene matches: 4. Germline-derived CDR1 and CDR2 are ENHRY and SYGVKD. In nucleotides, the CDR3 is TGTGCCATCAGTGAACGGACAGGGGGCGGTGGCTACACCTTC. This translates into CAISERTGGGGYTF.

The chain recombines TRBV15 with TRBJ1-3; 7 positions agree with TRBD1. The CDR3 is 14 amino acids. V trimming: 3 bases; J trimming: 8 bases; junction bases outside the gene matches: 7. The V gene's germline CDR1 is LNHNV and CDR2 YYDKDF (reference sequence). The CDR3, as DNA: TGTGCCACCAGCAGCGTGACAGGGTTGGACACCATATATTTT. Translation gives CATSSVTGLDTIYF.

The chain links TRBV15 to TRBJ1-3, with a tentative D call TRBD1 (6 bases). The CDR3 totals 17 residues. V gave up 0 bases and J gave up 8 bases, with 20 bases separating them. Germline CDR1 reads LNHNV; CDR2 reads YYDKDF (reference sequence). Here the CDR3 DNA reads TGTGCCACCAGCAGAGATCGAGGCAGGGGCTATGGCTACACCATATATTTT. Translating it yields CATSRDRGRGYGYTIYF.

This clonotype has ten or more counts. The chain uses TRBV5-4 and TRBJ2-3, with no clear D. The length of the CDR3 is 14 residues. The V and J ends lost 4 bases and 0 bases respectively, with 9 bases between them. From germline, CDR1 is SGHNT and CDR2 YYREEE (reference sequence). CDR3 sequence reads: CASSGWSSTDTQYF. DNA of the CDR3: TGTGCCAGCAGCGGTTGGTCCAGCACAGATACGCAGTATTTT.

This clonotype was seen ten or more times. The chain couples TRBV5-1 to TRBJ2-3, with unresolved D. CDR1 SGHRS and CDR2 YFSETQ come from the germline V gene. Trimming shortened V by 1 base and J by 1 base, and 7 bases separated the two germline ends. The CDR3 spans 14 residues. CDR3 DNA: TGCGCCAGCAGCTTGCAACCTGGCACAGATACGCAGTATTTT. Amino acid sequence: CASSLQPGTDTQYF. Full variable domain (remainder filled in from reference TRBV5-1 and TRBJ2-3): KAGVTQTPRYLIKTRGQQVTLSCSPISGHRSVSWYQQTPGQGLQFLFEYFSETQRNKGNFPGRFSGRQFSNSRSEMNVSTLELGDSALYLCASSLQPGTDTQYFGPGTRLTVL.

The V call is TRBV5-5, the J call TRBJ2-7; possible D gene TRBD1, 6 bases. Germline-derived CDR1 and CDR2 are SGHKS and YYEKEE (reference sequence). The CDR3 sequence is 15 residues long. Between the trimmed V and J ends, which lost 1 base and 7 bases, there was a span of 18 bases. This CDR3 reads CASSLYSQGKGEQYF. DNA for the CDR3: TGTGCCAGCAGCTTGTACAGTCAGGGGAAGGGGGAGCAGTACTTC.

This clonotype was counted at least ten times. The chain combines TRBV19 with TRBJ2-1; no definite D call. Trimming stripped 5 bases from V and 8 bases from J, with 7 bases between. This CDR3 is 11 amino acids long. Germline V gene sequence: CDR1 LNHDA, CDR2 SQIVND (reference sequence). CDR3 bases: TGTGCCAGTAGTTTCATCCATGAGCAGTTCTTC. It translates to CASSFIHEQFF.

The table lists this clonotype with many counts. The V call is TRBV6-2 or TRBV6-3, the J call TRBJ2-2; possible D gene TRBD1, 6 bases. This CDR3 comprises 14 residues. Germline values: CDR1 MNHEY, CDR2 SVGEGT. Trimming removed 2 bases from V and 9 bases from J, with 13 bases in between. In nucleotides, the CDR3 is TGTGCCAGCAGTTACCCCGGACAGCCTAGGGAGCTGTTTTTT. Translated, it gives CASSYPGQPRELFF.

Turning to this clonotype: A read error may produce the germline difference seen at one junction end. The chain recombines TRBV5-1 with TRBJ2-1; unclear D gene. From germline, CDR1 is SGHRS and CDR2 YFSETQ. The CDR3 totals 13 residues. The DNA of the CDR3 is TGCGCCGGCAGCTTGGTCCCCTGCAATGAGCAGTTCTTC. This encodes CAGSLVPCNEQFF.

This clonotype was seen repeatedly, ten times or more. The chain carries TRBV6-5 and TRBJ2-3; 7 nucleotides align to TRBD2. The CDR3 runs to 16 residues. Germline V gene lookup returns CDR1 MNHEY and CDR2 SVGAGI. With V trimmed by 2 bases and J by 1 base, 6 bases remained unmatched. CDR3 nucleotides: TGTGCCAGCAGTTACCTCGGGGGGTCCGGCACAGATACGCAGTATTTT. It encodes CASSYLGGSGTDTQYF.

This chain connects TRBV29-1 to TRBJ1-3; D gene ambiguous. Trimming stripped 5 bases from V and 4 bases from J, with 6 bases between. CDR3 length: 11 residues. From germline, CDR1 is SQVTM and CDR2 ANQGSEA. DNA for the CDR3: TGCAGCGTTAAACAGGGAAACACCATATATTTT. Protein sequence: CSVKQGNTIYF.

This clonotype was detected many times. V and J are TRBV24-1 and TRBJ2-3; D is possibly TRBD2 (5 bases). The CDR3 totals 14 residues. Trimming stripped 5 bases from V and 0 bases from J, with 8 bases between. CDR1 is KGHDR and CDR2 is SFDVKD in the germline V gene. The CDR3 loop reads CATSVRGSTDTQYF. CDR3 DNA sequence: TGTGCCACCAGTGTGAGAGGGAGCACAGATACGCAGTATTTT.